The following is a TCR beta chain sequence with its context. Its antigen is unidentified. Primers: 60 Vbeta forward and 13 Jbeta reverse. Profiling relied on immunoSEQ multiplex PCR, and the TCRdb table lists in-frame clones only, not all of them. The table records fewer than 150,000 clones, 80% of them present only once. This sample was included in a study of cytomegalovirus exposure and HLA in healthy donors. General study findings and limits: HLA allele associations emerged for roughly 17,000 TCR beta sequences in a later analysis, at 0.05 false discovery rate. Association of a missense DCLRE1C variant with TCR beta V- and J-gene trimming was reported in a later analysis. TCR beta chains numbering under 200 were designated cytomegalovirus-associated.

V lost 0 bases, J lost 11 bases, and 5 bases stayed unmatched. Germline values: CDR1 SGHRS, CDR2 YFSETQ. The CDR3 has 13 residues. The chain is built from TRBV5-1 and TRBJ2-1; TRBD2 matches at 7 bases. The clonotype was recovered from a man younger than 40 in good health and CMV-seronegative. Material: PBMCs. The chain's CDR3 is CASSLVGGSQQFF. CDR3 sequence (DNA): TGCGCCAGCAGCTTGGTCGGGGGGAGCCAGCAGTTCTTC.